Sequencing of this T cell receptor beta chain was carried out in a study of monozygotic twins with inflammatory bowel disease. General study results and limits: Researchers reported no repertoire similarity difference between concordant and discordant twins, possibly from limited power.

Researchers used roughly 3,700 ng of total RNA for each TCR library. Eight separate reactions per sample served to make cDNA. After re-calling the 5' RACE reads, TCRdb lists one entry per CDR3 protein, DNA absent. The sample table includes more than 350,000 distinct CDR3 sequences. Worth noting for this clonotype: The target antigen is unknown.

The CDR3 has 15 residues. Source material: blood. V usage is TRBV12-3 or TRBV12-4 and J usage is TRBJ2-1; TCRdb returns TRBD2, unconfirmable since there is no DNA. The TCR sequence derives from a human donor with ulcerative colitis or Crohn's disease, or a healthy co-twin of an affected twin (not recorded which). The CDR3 reads CASSFSGRAKIEQFF.